Listed below are T cell receptor beta chains from one sample, sequenced in a study of CXCR3-negative and CXCR3-positive naive CD8 T cells. One entry per CDR3 protein, without DNA, is what TCRdb gives after re-calling the 5' RACE reads. This sample contains around 84,000 distinct CDR3 sequences. Sequences were obtained from naive CXCR3+ CD8+ T cells from blood. The origin of the receptors is a human donor in good health. Some clones in this sample may be carry-over from other donors' samples. The CDR3 runs from the conserved cysteine through the conserved F or W. Fields, in order: V gene, J gene, CDR3 protein.

V gene: TRBV12-3/TRBV12-4
J gene: TRBJ2-5
CDR3 protein: CASRRQGARETQYF

V gene: TRBV7-6
J gene: TRBJ2-7
CDR3 protein: CASSLDVLSSYEQYF

V gene: TRBV28
J gene: TRBJ2-3
CDR3 protein: CASSFRPGPGDTQYF

V gene: TRBV5-1
J gene: TRBJ2-1
CDR3 protein: CASSTGTSGTRNEQFF

V gene: TRBV19
J gene: TRBJ2-7
CDR3 protein: CASVDPICFFDEQYF

V gene: TRBV7-6
J gene: TRBJ2-7
CDR3 protein: CASSLVVGSEGYFSEQYF

V gene: TRBV29-1
J gene: TRBJ2-3
CDR3 protein: CSVAGLESTDTQYF

V gene: TRBV7-6
J gene: TRBJ2-7
CDR3 protein: CASSTIQGAGYKQYF

V gene: TRBV4-1
J gene: TRBJ1-1
CDR3 protein: CASSQQRLAGTEAFF

V gene: TRBV27
J gene: TRBJ2-7
CDR3 protein: CASSPGQGAREQYF

V gene: TRBV6-2/TRBV6-3
J gene: TRBJ2-1
CDR3 protein: CASSYGTAVNEQFF

V gene: TRBV29-1
J gene: TRBJ2-7
CDR3 protein: CSVEAGQGAPAYEQYF

V gene: TRBV29-1
J gene: TRBJ2-6
CDR3 protein: CSVESYRAFRGETSGANVLTF

V gene: TRBV28
J gene: TRBJ2-7
CDR3 protein: CASSLPTGAYEQYF

V gene: TRBV13
J gene: TRBJ1-5
CDR3 protein: CASGAGGQPQHF

V gene: TRBV5-1
J gene: TRBJ2-7
CDR3 protein: CASSLAGHEQYF

V gene: TRBV14
J gene: TRBJ1-5
CDR3 protein: CASTPGPTGLGQPQHF

V gene: TRBV11-2
J gene: TRBJ2-5
CDR3 protein: CASSFIGLEEETQYF

V gene: TRBV14
J gene: TRBJ2-1
CDR3 protein: CASSQVRTSGSSYNEQFF

V gene: TRBV29-1
J gene: TRBJ1-2
CDR3 protein: CSGKTENYGYTF

V gene: TRBV6-5
J gene: TRBJ2-7
CDR3 protein: CASSYGQGLGYEQYF

V gene: TRBV28
J gene: TRBJ1-5
CDR3 protein: CALGEGADQPQHF

V gene: TRBV7-9
J gene: TRBJ1-5
CDR3 protein: CASSSGNQPQHF

V gene: TRBV12-3/TRBV12-4
J gene: TRBJ2-7
CDR3 protein: CASSSTGGTVSYEQYF

V gene: TRBV30
J gene: TRBJ2-1
CDR3 protein: CAWSVLGRDANEQFF

V gene: TRBV7-9
J gene: TRBJ2-1
CDR3 protein: CASSLHENEQFF

V gene: TRBV3-2
J gene: TRBJ2-3
CDR3 protein: CASSYRGPDPGDTQYF

V gene: TRBV20-1
J gene: TRBJ2-1
CDR3 protein: CSARLGAADYNEQFF

V gene: TRBV5-1
J gene: TRBJ2-1
CDR3 protein: CASSFRGEQFF

V gene: TRBV12-3/TRBV12-4
J gene: TRBJ1-1
CDR3 protein: CASSFFLGGNTEAFF

V gene: TRBV11-2
J gene: TRBJ2-7
CDR3 protein: CASSLVAYGEQYF

V gene: TRBV25-1
J gene: TRBJ2-7
CDR3 protein: CASSEYEVSYEQYF

V gene: TRBV20-1
J gene: TRBJ2-7
CDR3 protein: CSARGGLSYEQYF

V gene: TRBV21-1
J gene: TRBJ1-3
CDR3 protein: CASSKEGGKDTIYF

V gene: TRBV28
J gene: TRBJ2-7
CDR3 protein: CASSSGPQPYEQYF

V gene: TRBV4-3
J gene: TRBJ2-1
CDR3 protein: CASSQEESGDNEQFF

V gene: TRBV28
J gene: TRBJ2-3
CDR3 protein: CASSWGGAGVNTDTQYF

V gene: TRBV27
J gene: TRBJ1-6
CDR3 protein: CASSWTGNSPLHF

V gene: TRBV7-6
J gene: TRBJ1-5
CDR3 protein: CASSLEAAGNNQPQHF

V gene: TRBV20-1
J gene: TRBJ2-1
CDR3 protein: CSAPLRREYNEQFF

V gene: TRBV7-9
J gene: TRBJ2-1
CDR3 protein: CASSLDRAYNEQFF

V gene: TRBV4-3
J gene: TRBJ1-1
CDR3 protein: CASSQEGQGAVTEAFF

V gene: TRBV6-5
J gene: TRBJ2-3
CDR3 protein: CASSAASARTDTQYF

V gene: TRBV29-1
J gene: TRBJ2-7
CDR3 protein: CSGYRVVRALREQYF